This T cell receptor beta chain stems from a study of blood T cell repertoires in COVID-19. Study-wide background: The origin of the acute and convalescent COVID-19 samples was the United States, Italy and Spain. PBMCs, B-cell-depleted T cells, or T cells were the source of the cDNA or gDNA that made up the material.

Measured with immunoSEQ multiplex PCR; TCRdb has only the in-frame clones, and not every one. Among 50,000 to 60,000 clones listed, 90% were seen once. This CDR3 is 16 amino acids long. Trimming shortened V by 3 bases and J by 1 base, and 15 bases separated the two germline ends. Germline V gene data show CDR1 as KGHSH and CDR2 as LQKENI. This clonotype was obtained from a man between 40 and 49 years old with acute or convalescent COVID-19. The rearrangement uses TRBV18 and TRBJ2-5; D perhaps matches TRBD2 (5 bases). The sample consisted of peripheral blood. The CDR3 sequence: CASSPLRGSGQETQYF. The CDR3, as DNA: TGTGCCAGCTCACCCCTCCGGGGATCGGGCCAAGAGACCCAGTACTTC.